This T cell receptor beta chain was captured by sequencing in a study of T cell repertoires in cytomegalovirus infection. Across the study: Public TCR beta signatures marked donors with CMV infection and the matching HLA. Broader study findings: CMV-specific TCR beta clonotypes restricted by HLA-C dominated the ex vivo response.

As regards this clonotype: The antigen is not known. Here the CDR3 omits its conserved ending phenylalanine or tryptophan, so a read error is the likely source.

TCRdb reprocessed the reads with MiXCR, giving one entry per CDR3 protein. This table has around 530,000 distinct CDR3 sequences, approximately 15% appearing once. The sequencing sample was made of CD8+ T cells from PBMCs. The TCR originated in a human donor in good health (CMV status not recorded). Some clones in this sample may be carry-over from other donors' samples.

In DNA form, the CDR3 reads TGTGCCAGCAGTTACTCGACGGGCCATACTAGCGGGACCGCCTACGAGCAGTACTTA. This encodes CASSYSTGHTSGTAYEQYL. The chain couples TRBV6-5 to TRBJ2-7; 10 bases map to TRBD2. This CDR3 region has 19 residues. After removal of 0 bases from V and 2 bases from J, the junction contained 13 bases not matched to a gene. Germline CDR1 reads MNHEY; CDR2 reads SVGAGI.